What follows are 18 T cell receptor beta chains derived from one specimen sequenced in a study of identical twins. TCRdb processed the 5' RACE reads anew with MiXCR; each CDR3 protein has one entry. The data contain 400,000 to 600,000 distinct CDR3 sequences, 20% to 25% of them singletons. The same sample was also studied in work on yellow fever vaccine responses in identical twins.

Input material: CD4+ T cells sorted from blood. Receptors originate from a woman aged 18-29 years in good health.

The chain uses TRBV2 and TRBJ2-1; 9 bases are shared with TRBD1. This CDR3 region has 16 residues. With V trimmed by 4 bases and J by 3 bases, 7 bases remained unmatched. CDR1 SNHLY and CDR2 FYNNEI come from the germline V gene. Here the CDR3 DNA reads TGTGCCAGCAGTGCGCGAACAGGGGGCCTCTACAATGAGCAGTTCTTC. Protein product: CASSARTGGLYNEQFF. The variable domain in full, with the rest retrieved from reference TRBV2 and TRBJ2-1, is EPEVTQTPSHQVTQMGQEVILRCVPISNHLYFYWYRQILGQKVEFLVSFYNNEISEKSEIFDDQFSVERPDGSNFTLKIRSTKLEDSAMYFCASSARTGGLYNEQFFGPGTRLTVL.

This clonotype was detected a few times. This CDR3 is CAISDWGEQYF. The CDR3, as DNA: TGTGCCATCAGTGATTGGGGGGAGCAGTACTTC. This chain links TRBV10-3 with TRBJ2-7; D may be TRBD1 or TRBD2 (5 bases each). V was pared by 3 bases and J by 7 bases, with 7 bases between. Germline values: CDR1 ENHRY, CDR2 SYGVKD. The CDR3 runs 11 residues.

There are many counts of this clonotype. The chain recombines TRBV11-2 with TRBJ1-2; TRBD1 matches at 8 bases. Germline loops: CDR1 SGHAT, CDR2 FQNNGV. The junction had 3 bases not matched to a gene; V was cut back by 5 bases and J by 4 bases. This CDR3 has 13 residues. Written as DNA, the CDR3 is TGTGCCAGCAGCCAGGACAGGGCCTATGGCTACACCTTC. Its translation is CASSQDRAYGYTF.

There are a few counts of this clonotype. CDR3 loop: CASSWGQGSGEAFF. Written as DNA, the CDR3 is TGTGCCAGCAGTTGGGGACAGGGCTCCGGTGAAGCTTTCTTT. The gene calls are TRBV12-3 or TRBV12-4 and TRBJ1-1, with 9 nucleotides matching TRBD1. The CDR3 is 14 residues long. Trimming took 4 bases from V and 7 from J; bases not matched to a gene: 7.

This clonotype has a handful of counts. The chain is built from TRBV2 and TRBJ1-1; D is uncertain. This CDR3 has 12 residues. Germline V CDR1 and CDR2: SNHLY, FYNNEI. The germline V and J ends were trimmed by 2 bases and 6 bases, with 7 bases remaining between them. The CDR3 nucleotides read TGTGCCAGCAGTGAAATTGGAGCTGAAGCTTTCTTT. It is translated as CASSEIGAEAFF.

This clonotype was counted between two and nine times. This chain connects TRBV12-3 or TRBV12-4 to TRBJ1-1, with D perhaps TRBD1 (6 bases). V was pared by 4 bases and J by 8 bases, with 23 bases between. The CDR3 loop spans 16 amino acids. CDR3 region: CASSSPRGGQRGEAFF. For the CDR3, the DNA is TGTGCCAGCAGTTCCCCGAGGGGGGGGCAACGAGGAGAAGCTTTCTTT.

This sequence joins TRBV15 and TRBJ2-2; D is undetermined. Trimming stripped 1 base from V and 1 base from J, with 7 bases between. This CDR3 contains 15 residues. The germline CDR1 and CDR2 sequences are LNHNV and YYDKDF (reference sequence). The CDR3 sequence: CATSRVKMNTGELFF. CDR3 DNA: TGTGCCACCAGCAGAGTGAAAATGAACACCGGGGAGCTGTTTTTT. The whole variable domain, remainder taken from reference TRBV15 and TRBJ2-2, is DAMVIQNPRYQVTQFGKPVTLSCSQTLNHNVMYWYQQKSSQAPKLLFHYYDKDFNNEADTPDNFQSRRPNTSFCFLDIRSPGLGDTAMYLCATSRVKMNTGELFFGEGSRLTVL.

The chain combines TRBV24-1 with TRBJ2-3; 8 bases are shared with TRBD1. Germline values: CDR1 KGHDR, CDR2 SFDVKD. With V trimmed by 4 bases and J by 2 bases, 7 bases remained unmatched. The CDR3 is 16 residues long. The CDR3 here is CATSETGQGITDTQYF. In DNA, the CDR3 is TGTGCCACCAGTGAAACCGGACAGGGCATCACAGATACGCAGTATTTT.

V and J are TRBV6-5 and TRBJ1-1; D may be TRBD1 (5 bases). The CDR3 is made up of 11 amino acids. Germline V gene sequence: CDR1 MNHEY, CDR2 SVGAGI. V dropped 2 bases and J dropped 11 bases, with 9 bases sitting between them. The chain's CDR3 is CASSYAGLAFF. CDR3 sequence (DNA): TGTGCCAGCAGTTACGCAGGGCTGGCTTTCTTT.

This clonotype was observed many times. The rearrangement links TRBV29-1 to TRBJ2-6, with D possibly being TRBD1 or TRBD2 (5 bases each). V was pared by 7 bases and J by 2 bases, with 15 bases between. The CDR3 contains 15 residues. Germline V gene sequence: CDR1 SQVTM, CDR2 ANQGSEA. CDR3 region: CSGTFGGAGANVLTF. The CDR3 DNA sequence: TGCAGCGGGACCTTTGGGGGAGCTGGGGCCAACGTCCTGACTTTC. Based on the CDR3 plus reference TRBV29-1 and TRBJ2-6, the full variable domain is SAVISQKPSRDICQRGTSLTIQCQVDSQVTMMFWYRQQPGQSLTLIATANQGSEATYESGFVIDKFPISRPNLTFSTLTVSNMSPEDSSIYLCSGTFGGAGANVLTFGAGSRLTVL.

This chain joins TRBV20-1 and TRBJ2-1; 10 nucleotides match TRBD2. Looked up from germline, CDR1 is DFQATT and CDR2 is SNEGSKA (reference sequence). Trimming cost V 5 bases and J 9 bases; bases outside gene matches: 10. This CDR3 is 14 amino acids long. The CDR3 nucleotides read TGCAGTGCTCCCAGCGGGGGGGCCATCGGTGAGCAGTTCTTC. It translates to CSAPSGGAIGEQFF.

The gene calls are TRBV20-1 and TRBJ2-3; tentatively, D is TRBD1 (6 bases). This CDR3 has 16 residues. The ends were cut back, 3 bases at V and 1 base at J, with 17 bases in the middle. Per the germline V gene, CDR1 is DFQATT and CDR2 is SNEGSKA (reference sequence). This chain's CDR3 is CSARIPGQVGTDTQYF. DNA of the CDR3: TGCAGTGCTAGGATCCCGGGACAAGTAGGCACAGATACGCAGTATTTT.

The chain has TRBV13 and TRBJ2-2; 8 bases match TRBD2. Germline-derived CDR1 and CDR2 are PRHDT and FYEKMQ (reference sequence). The V and J ends lost 5 bases and 2 bases, in that order; junction bases with no gene match: 16. The CDR3 consists of 19 residues. The CDR3, as DNA: TGTGCCAGCAGCCCGATCTCGAGCCAGCGGGGGTTTAACACCGGGGAGCTGTTTTTT. Its translation: CASSPISSQRGFNTGELFF.

This clonotype was seen a handful of times. This chain joins TRBV19 and TRBJ1-5; D is unresolved. The CDR3 runs 12 residues. Looked up from germline, CDR1 is LNHDA and CDR2 is SQIVND (reference sequence). The germline V and J ends were trimmed by 0 bases and 4 bases, with 1 base remaining between them. The CDR3 loop reads CASSIDNQPQHF. Written as DNA, the CDR3 is TGTGCCAGTAGTATAGATAATCAGCCCCAGCATTTT.

The CDR3: CASSSSGQAGRETQYF. DNA of the CDR3: TGTGCCAGCAGCTCCTCAGGACAGGCTGGTCGGGAGACCCAGTACTTC. The genes are TRBV7-9 and TRBJ2-5; TRBD1 agrees at 7 bases. The germline gives CDR1 SEHNR, CDR2 FQNEAQ (reference sequence). J lost 5 bases, V lost 4 bases, and 13 bases had no gene match. The CDR3 is made up of 16 amino acids.

This clonotype was seen only a few times. The J gene is TRBJ2-7, the V gene TRBV2, with D tentatively TRBD1 (6 bases). Trimming stripped 8 bases from V and 0 bases from J, with 20 bases between. This CDR3 has 16 amino acids. The germline gives CDR1 SNHLY, CDR2 FYNNEI. CDR3 in amino acids: CASRPAGAGISYEQYF. In DNA, the CDR3 is TGTGCCAGCCGTCCCGCAGGGGCAGGCATCTCCTACGAGCAGTACTTC.

This clonotype has more than one count but fewer than ten. V is TRBV19 and J is TRBJ2-1; 9 nucleotides line up with TRBD2. V shed 5 bases and J 4 bases; nucleotides not matched to a gene: 9. The length of the CDR3 is 16 residues. Germline V lookup: CDR1 LNHDA, CDR2 SQIVND (reference sequence). CDR3 coding DNA: TGTGCCAGTAGTTCACGGGCTAGCGGGGAATACAATGAGCAGTTCTTC. Protein sequence: CASSSRASGEYNEQFF.

This chain joins TRBV10-1 and TRBJ2-2; perhaps TRBD1 as D (5 bases). The germline V gene has CDR1 WNHNN and CDR2 SYGVQD (reference sequence). The V gene lost 2 bases and the J gene lost 0 bases, with 10 bases spanning the gap. The CDR3 is 16 amino acids. CDR3 DNA sequence: TGCGCCAGCAGTGAGGTGGACAAGCCGAACACCGGGGAGCTGTTTTTT. It codes for CASSEVDKPNTGELFF.